This TCR beta chain was identified during a study of shared clonotypes between healthy human individuals. CD8 cells classed as naive were CD45RO-negative and positively selected for CCR7, excluding terminally differentiated effector memory CD45RA+ cells. Notes on this clone: Its antigen is not identified.

Overall study results and limits: About 5% was the fraction of naive CD4 clonotypes found shared across four donors.

TCRdb keeps only in-frame clones here, not all; method: immunoSEQ multiplex PCR. The data hold roughly 1,800,000 clones, with roughly 94% observed a single time. The CDR3 runs to 13 residues. Germline CDR1 is GTSNPN and CDR2 is SVGIG (reference sequence). V gave up 0 bases and J gave up 7 bases; unmatched junction bases: 4. The chain couples TRBV30 to TRBJ2-7; 9 nucleotides match TRBD2. Sequencing input: naive CD8+ T cells sorted from blood. This receptor was taken from a man between 18 and 29 years old in good health. DNA of the CDR3: TGTGCCTGGAGTGTGCGGGAGGGGGGGGAGCAGTACTTC. Translation: CAWSVREGGEQYF.